These T cell receptor beta chains were read from a single sample in a study of cytomegalovirus exposure and HLA in healthy donors. Produced via immunoSEQ multiplex PCR; TCRdb's table is partial and in-frame only. This table holds approximately 190,000 clones, about 81% found once. The sequencing input was PBMCs. Receptors originate from a woman between 50 and 59 years old in good health and CMV-seropositive. Both conserved end residues are part of each CDR3. The D gene is left open where the match is weak. A clone size is listed for some rows: how often the clone was seen (once, few, many), or a class if it is expanded.

CDR3 DNA,CDR3 protein,V gene,J gene,D gene,clone size
TGTGCCAGCAGCGTAGCTGAGGGAGGGGCAACCTACAATGAGCAGTTCTTC,CASSVAEGGATYNEQFF,TRBV9,TRBJ2-1,TRBD2,-
TGTGCCAGCAGTTCGGGACTAGCCCAATTCAATGAGCAGTTCTTC,CASSSGLAQFNEQFF,TRBV27,TRBJ2-1,TRBD2,-
TGCGCCAGCAGTCGGACAGGGAACACTGAAGCTTTCTTT,CASSRTGNTEAFF,TRBV10-1,TRBJ1-1,TRBD1,-
TGCGCCAGCAGCTTAATCCTCACAGATACGCAGTATTTT,CASSLILTDTQYF,TRBV5-1,TRBJ2-3,-,-
TGTGCCAGCAGTTGGACAGCCTATGGCTACACCTTC,CASSWTAYGYTF,TRBV6-6,TRBJ1-2,-,-
TGTGCCACCAGCGGGGGGAGTCGGGGAGGCAATCAGCCCCAGCATTTT,CATSGGSRGGNQPQHF,TRBV15,TRBJ1-5,-,-
TGCGCCAGCAGCCAAGAGACAGGGGGGATGATTGGCTATGGCTACACCTTC,CASSQETGGMIGYGYTF,TRBV4-3,TRBJ1-2,TRBD1,-
TGTGCCAGCAGGTCGCAGGTTCATGAGCAGTTCTTC,CASRSQVHEQFF,TRBV6-5,TRBJ2-1,-,-
TGTGCCAGCAGCTTCTCCGGGACAGGGTTGGAGACCCAGTACTTC,CASSFSGTGLETQYF,TRBV13,TRBJ2-5,TRBD1,-
TGCGCCAGCAGTGACCGAAGAGCCTCTGGGGCCAACGGCCTGACTTTC,CASSDRRASGANGLTF,TRBV10-2,TRBJ2-6,-,-
TGTGCCAGCTCACCTCCATGGCCCTACGAGCAGTACTTC,CASSPPWPYEQYF,TRBV18,TRBJ2-7,-,-
TGCAGCGTTACGACAGGGGCGGACAATCAGCCCCAGCATTTT,CSVTTGADNQPQHF,TRBV29-1,TRBJ1-5,TRBD1,-
TGCGCCAGCAGCTTTGGAGGCTTTACCTACAATGAGCAGTTCTTC,CASSFGGFTYNEQFF,TRBV5-1,TRBJ2-1,-,-
TGCGCCAGCAGCCGGGCGGGGGCCGAAACAGATACGCAGTATTTT,CASSRAGAETDTQYF,TRBV4-3,TRBJ2-3,-,few
TGTGCCAGCAGCTTAGCACAGGAGAACACTGAAGCTTTCTTT,CASSLAQENTEAFF,TRBV7-2,TRBJ1-1,-,-
TGTGCCCAGGGGGACATGAACACTGAAGCTTTCTTT,CAQGDMNTEAFF,TRBV2,TRBJ1-1,TRBD1,once
TGTGCCAGTAGTATCCAGGGTAAAAACATTCAGTACTTC,CASSIQGKNIQYF,TRBV19,TRBJ2-4,-,once
TGTGCCAGCAGCTTAATCGGGAACCCTATGAACACTGAAGCTTTCTTT,CASSLIGNPMNTEAFF,TRBV11-1,TRBJ1-1,-,-
TGTGCCAGCAGCAAAAAATCCGGGACTAGCGCCCGCTCCTACGAGCAGTACTTC,CASSKKSGTSARSYEQYF,TRBV21-1,TRBJ2-7,-,-
TGTGCCAGCAGCCGGACAGATAATAATTCACCCCTCCACTTT,CASSRTDNNSPLHF,TRBV9,TRBJ1-6,-,-
TGTGCCAGCAGCTTATACGGTCAGGGCACAGATACGCAGTATTTT,CASSLYGQGTDTQYF,TRBV11-2,TRBJ2-3,-,-
TGTGCCAGCAGCCAATCGACGCGGAGGGCCAGTGAGCAGTTCTTC,CASSQSTRRASEQFF,TRBV16,TRBJ2-1,-,-
TGTGCCAGCAGTTCCTCCCCTCAGGGGGAATATATTTACGAGCAGTACTTC,CASSSSPQGEYIYEQYF,TRBV27,TRBJ2-7,TRBD1,once
TGTGCCAGCAGGACCATTACGACATCACCCCTCCACTTT,CASRTITTSPLHF,TRBV28,TRBJ1-6,-,-
TGCAGCGTAGAACAGGGCCGGGAGACCCAGTACTTC,CSVEQGRETQYF,TRBV29-1,TRBJ2-5,-,-
TGTGCCAGCAGTTCCTGGACAGGGAGAGATGAAAAACTGTTTTTT,CASSSWTGRDEKLFF,TRBV28,TRBJ1-4,TRBD1,-
TGTGCCAGCAGCTTAGGGGCAGGGGTTCAGCCCCAGCATTTT,CASSLGAGVQPQHF,TRBV5-5,TRBJ1-5,-,-
TGTGCCAGCAGCTTAGTCCAAGGGGCTAATGAAAAACTGTTTTTT,CASSLVQGANEKLFF,TRBV7-9,TRBJ1-4,-,-
TGTGCCAGCAGCTTAGCAGGTGCAACTAATGAAAAACTGTTTTTT,CASSLAGATNEKLFF,TRBV11-2,TRBJ1-4,-,-
TGTGCCAGTAGTAAGGGGGACAGAACCGGGGAGCTGTTTTTT,CASSKGDRTGELFF,TRBV19,TRBJ2-2,TRBD1,few
TGTGCCAGTAGTATAGAGGAGAATTCACCCCTCCACTTT,CASSIEENSPLHF,TRBV19,TRBJ1-6,-,-
TGTGCCAGCAGCTTAGCGCCTAGGCAGCGAATCAACACCGGGGAGCTGTTTTTT,CASSLAPRQRINTGELFF,TRBV7-8,TRBJ2-2,-,few
TGTGCCAGCAGGAATGACATGCTCAATGAGCAGTTCTTC,CASRNDMLNEQFF,TRBV2,TRBJ2-1,-,-
TGCGCCAGCAGCCCCTATGGACTAGCGGAAAGCACAGATACGCAGTATTTT,CASSPYGLAESTDTQYF,TRBV4-1,TRBJ2-3,TRBD2,-
TGTGCCAGCAGCCCTAGCGGGGGGTATGAGACCCAGTACTTC,CASSPSGGYETQYF,TRBV7-8,TRBJ2-5,TRBD2,-
TGTGCCAGCAGACTAACTAGTCGCGGCGAGCAGTACTTC,CASRLTSRGEQYF,TRBV5-6,TRBJ2-7,-,-
TGTGCCAGTAGTTACACGACAGACACTGAAGCTTTCTTT,CASSYTTDTEAFF,TRBV19,TRBJ1-1,-,-
TGTGCCAGCAGCTTACCAGGGACTGGTTCACCCCTCCACTTT,CASSLPGTGSPLHF,TRBV7-8,TRBJ1-6,-,-
TGTGCCAGCAGCGCCCACGACAGGGGGACTGAAGCTTTCTTT,CASSAHDRGTEAFF,TRBV9,TRBJ1-1,TRBD1,-
TGCAGCGTTGATTTTAGCGGGACGGATACGCAGTATTTT,CSVDFSGTDTQYF,TRBV29-1,TRBJ2-3,TRBD2,-
TGTGCCAGCAACGCTGGGGACAGGGATCAGCCCCAGCATTTT,CASNAGDRDQPQHF,TRBV28,TRBJ1-5,TRBD1,-
TGTGCCAGCAGCGTGACAGGGGGGAGCAATCAGCCCCAGCATTTT,CASSVTGGSNQPQHF,TRBV2,TRBJ1-5,TRBD1,-
TGTGCCACCAGCAGAGATGGAGGGGGCAGGACTAATGAAAAACTGTTTTTT,CATSRDGGGRTNEKLFF,TRBV15,TRBJ1-4,TRBD1,-
TGTGCCAGTAGTGTCGGACAGGTGAACACTGAAGCTTTCTTT,CASSVGQVNTEAFF,TRBV19,TRBJ1-1,TRBD1,few
TGTGCCAGCAGCTACGCCCCGGGACTCATTCAAGAGCAGTACTTC,CASSYAPGLIQEQYF,TRBV7-9,TRBJ2-7,-,-
TGCGCCAGCAGCCTGAGACAGGGGCCCTACGAGCAGTACTTC,CASSLRQGPYEQYF,TRBV4-1,TRBJ2-7,TRBD1,-
TGTGCCAGCAGACTCCAGGCCGGAACAACTGAAGCTTTCTTT,CASRLQAGTTEAFF,TRBV2,TRBJ1-1,-,many
TGTGCCAGCAGGGGAGAAGGAGGGGATGAAAAACTGTTTTTT,CASRGEGGDEKLFF,TRBV5-6,TRBJ1-4,-,-